The source of this TCR beta chain is a study of T cell responses to AZD1222 COVID-19 vaccine. The overall study: Second-dose timings of about 4 or about 12 weeks were pooled.

The assay was immunoSEQ multiplex PCR, and TCRdb's table has in-frame clones only and misses some. The sample lists under 110,000 clones; around 84% were seen once. The CDR3 covers 14 residues. Germline V gene sequence: CDR1 SGHRS, CDR2 YFSETQ. Germline trimming cut 3 bases from V and 9 bases from J; bases unmatched to any gene: 4. This clone has only a few counts. Its antigen is unknown. Study results and caveats: Two doses of AZD1222 preceded a rise in Spike-specific TCR breadth and depth. Donors skewed white British and female; clonal diversity was possibly underestimated. Spike was spanned by vaccine-associated CD4 TCRs, with dominance at 160-218 and 743-854.

This chain uses TRBV5-1 with TRBJ2-1; TRBD2 matches at 12 bases. This specimen was peripheral blood, taken on day 0 of AZD1222 vaccination. The clonotype was recovered from an adult in good health. The CDR3 here is CASSSSGRAAEQFF. In DNA, the CDR3 is TGCGCCAGCAGCTCTAGCGGGAGGGCGGCTGAGCAGTTCTTC.